The 15 T cell receptor beta chains reported below all come from one sample, sequenced in a study of shared clonotypes between healthy human individuals. Only in-frame clones appear in the TCRdb table, and some are missing; sequencing was by immunoSEQ multiplex PCR. Of about 190,000 clones in the sample, 66% were seen once. What was sequenced was memory CD4+ T cells sorted from blood. The subset is: CD45RA-negative fraction. The origin of the receptors is a man aged 25 to 40 in good health.

V usage is TRBV29-1 and J usage is TRBJ2-1; maybe TRBD2 (6 bases). The V gene lost 4 bases and the J gene lost 10 bases, with 11 bases spanning the gap. This CDR3 is 11 amino acids long. The germline V gene encodes CDR1 SQVTM and CDR2 ANQGSEA. CDR3 protein: CSVVVLAEQFF. In nucleotides, the CDR3 is TGCAGCGTTGTGGTTCTAGCGGAGCAGTTCTTC.

V and J are TRBV6-5 and TRBJ2-7, with a weak D call TRBD2 (5 bases). V was shortened by 6 bases and J by 2 bases, with 17 bases between the two germline ends. CDR1 and CDR2 from the germline V gene are MNHEY and SVGAGI. The CDR3 consists of 15 residues. CDR3 in DNA: TGTGCCAGCAGCAACGATCGGGGTGGAACCTACGAGCAGTACTTC. Protein sequence: CASSNDRGGTYEQYF.

In this sample, this clone turned up once. The rearrangement uses TRBV10-3 and TRBJ2-6; a weak D match, TRBD1 (5 bases). CDR3 length equals 15 residues. CDR1 and CDR2 from the germline V gene are ENHRY and SYGVKD. V lost 6 bases and J 2 bases, leaving 11 bases between the germline ends. The CDR3 spells CAIRAGITGANVLTF. Here the CDR3 DNA reads TGTGCCATCAGAGCAGGGATTACTGGGGCCAACGTCCTGACTTTC.

This clone was seen only a few times. The rearrangement links TRBV2 to TRBJ2-7, with unresolved D. Germline V gene sequence: CDR1 SNHLY, CDR2 FYNNEI. V lost 8 bases and J 2 bases, leaving 13 bases between the germline ends. The CDR3 runs 13 residues. The DNA for the CDR3 is TGTGCCAGCCGCCGGACGGCACCCTACGAGCAGTACTTC. This translates into CASRRTAPYEQYF.

Here the CDR3 reads CASSPEKTGYKQYF. CDR3 bases: TGTGCCAGCAGCCCGGAAAAGACAGGGTACAAGCAGTACTTC. J is TRBJ2-7 and V is TRBV11-2; TRBD1 matches at 7 bases. V gave up 5 bases and J gave up 8 bases; unmatched junction bases: 12. The CDR3 runs 14 residues. Germline assignment: CDR1 SGHAT and CDR2 FQNNGV.

This clone was observed a handful of times. The chain combines TRBV2 with TRBJ1-1, with unresolved D. Per germline, CDR1 SNHLY and CDR2 FYNNEI. CDR3 length equals 14 residues. V was shortened by 4 bases and J by 1 base, with 10 bases between the two germline ends. The CDR3 DNA is TGTGCCAGCAGTGTAAGTCCTCCGAACACTGAAGCTTTCTTT. This translates into CASSVSPPNTEAFF.

V usage is TRBV4-3 and J usage is TRBJ2-2; D unclear. The germline gives CDR1 LGHNA, CDR2 YSLEER. This CDR3 is 14 amino acids long. With 1 base removed from V and 5 bases from J, the gap between germline ends came to 8 bases. The DNA of the CDR3 is TGCGCCAGCAGCCAAGGTACGGCTACCGGGGAGCTGTTTTTT. Its protein product is CASSQGTATGELFF.

The rearrangement uses TRBV11-3 and TRBJ2-2; D possibly corresponds to TRBD2 (5 bases). CDR1 is SGHNT, CDR2 YENEEA, per germline. V was clipped by 5 bases and J by 1 base, with 14 bases between them. The CDR3 is 16 residues long. This chain's CDR3 is CASSKTPSRNTGELFF. CDR3 nucleotides: TGTGCCAGCAGCAAGACCCCTAGCCGGAACACCGGGGAGCTGTTTTTT.

Points on this clone: This CDR3 is also generated by other DNA sequences in the sample. V gene TRBV7-2 combines with J gene TRBJ1-5; 8 bases map to TRBD1. Germline CDR1 and CDR2: SGHTA and FQGNSA. V gave up 5 bases and J gave up 6 bases; unmatched junction bases: 3. The CDR3 runs 13 residues. The CDR3 loop reads CASSLDRVQPQHF. CDR3 bases: TGTGCCAGCAGCCTGGACAGGGTTCAGCCCCAGCATTTT.

The CDR3 loop reads CSASWDHEQYF. Written as DNA, the CDR3 is TGCAGTGCTAGTTGGGATCACGAGCAGTACTTC. V is TRBV20-1 and J is TRBJ2-7; no reliable D call. V was clipped by 3 bases and J by 5 bases, with 8 bases between them. Germline V gives CDR1 DFQATT, CDR2 SNEGSKA (reference sequence). The CDR3 consists of 11 residues.

The gene calls are TRBV2 and TRBJ1-2; D not resolved. The CDR3 length is 11 residues. CDR1 is SNHLY and CDR2 is FYNNEI in the germline V gene. Trimming stripped 9 bases from V and 3 bases from J, with 8 bases between. CDR3 in DNA: TGTGCCAGTAGCAAGGACTATGGCTACACCTTC. Translation gives CASSKDYGYTF.

The rearrangement joins TRBV7-9 to TRBJ2-3; 8 bases align to TRBD1. The CDR3 is made up of 16 amino acids. V lost 4 bases and J lost 0; bases outside the gene matches: 6. Germline loops: CDR1 SEHNR, CDR2 FQNEAQ (reference sequence). The CDR3 sequence: CASSYPTGGSTDTQYF. The DNA for the CDR3 is TGTGCCAGCAGCTATCCTACAGGGGGTAGCACAGATACGCAGTATTTT.

This clone was found a few times. The rearrangement links TRBV7-2 to TRBJ2-7; D gene unclear. There are 13 residues in the CDR3. Germline V lookup: CDR1 SGHTA, CDR2 FQGNSA. Trimming shortened V by 1 base and J by 0 bases, and 4 bases separated the two germline ends. The CDR3 loop reads CASSLVSSYEQYF. The CDR3 region has the DNA TGTGCCAGCAGCTTAGTCAGCTCCTACGAGCAGTACTTC.

The J gene is TRBJ1-5, the V gene TRBV5-6; a weak D match, TRBD1 (6 bases). Trimming removed 4 bases at V and 4 bases at J, with 12 bases between. Germline V gene data show CDR1 as SGHDT and CDR2 as YYEEEE. This CDR3 region has 14 residues. The CDR3 nucleotides read TGTGCCAGCAGCCATTGGGGGCTTAATCAGCCCCAGCATTTT. The encoded protein is CASSHWGLNQPQHF.

This clone was seen repeatedly, ten times or more. The chain links TRBV5-6 to TRBJ1-1; no clear D gene. The CDR3 has 15 residues. Looked up from germline, CDR1 is SGHDT and CDR2 is YYEEEE. Trimming stripped 0 bases from V and 1 base from J, with 10 bases between. The CDR3 protein is CASSLALGWNTEAFF. CDR3 bases: TGTGCCAGCAGCTTGGCGTTGGGGTGGAACACTGAAGCTTTCTTT.